Below, one T cell receptor beta chain is given with its context. Antigen specificity is unknown. CDR1 and CDR2 (germline): SEHNR, FQNEAQ (reference sequence). The junction had 5 bases not matched to a gene; V was cut back by 5 bases and J by 2 bases. This CDR3 is built from 15 residues. Sequenced by immunoSEQ multiplex PCR; TCRdb stores in-frame clones only, minus some. This sample has 11,000 to 15,000 clones, with roughly 67% found just once. This sample stems from a study of cytotoxic CD8 clonotypes in ibrutinib-treated CLL. Overall study: Enrolment comprised around 11 relapsed/refractory and 15 treatment-naive patients; about 18 were IGHV unmutated. Following a median around twelve months of treatment, with a range of 6 to 36, response samples were taken.

Study conclusions and caveats: T-cell clonality at baseline went above that of age-matched healthy donors and rose and fell with circulating CD8+ T-cell counts. Ibrutinib response saw clonality rise, and progression saw it return toward baseline.

The specimen was PBMCs, collected before ibrutinib treatment. The TCR comes from a human donor with chronic lymphocytic leukemia. The chain has TRBV7-9 and TRBJ1-4, with TRBD1 matching over 7 bases. Here the CDR3 DNA reads TGTGCCAGCAGCGTCGACAGGGTGACTAATGAAAAACTGTTTTTT. This codes for CASSVDRVTNEKLFF.